This entry features one T cell receptor beta chain sequence. This clone's antigen is unknown. Nothing much larger sits one base from this clone, and base qualities are not available. Using the deep immunoSEQ assay, TCR CDR3 regions were amplified from genomic DNA by multiplex PCR. Extracted genomic DNA from each cell subset was distributed evenly across all wells of several immunoSEQ 96-well plates, and each plate was treated as a replicate. For sorted subsets, each replicate PCR was loaded with roughly 200 ng genomic DNA, equivalent to about 30,000 T cell genomes. Purified libraries were measured with a Qubit 3.0 fluorometer, size-checked on a Bioanalyzer 2100, and measured again with the KAPA Library Quantification kit. Every immunoSEQ 96-well plate was sequenced on a separate single-read 150-cycle Illumina NextSeq 550 flow cell. Processing in the source paper ran as follows. Because only junctional sequences without quality scores were contained in the immunoSEQ output, filtering matching that applied to full-length reads could not be performed. To assign V/J genes and CDR3, sequences were annotated using PyIR, a Python wrapper for IgBLAST v1.9, with IMGT germline references. Reads were removed for weak V/J assignments (E-value above 1e-6), missing CDR3, stop codons, out-of-frame junctions, or ambiguous translated residues. V3J clonotypes were defined as sequences sharing the same inferred V gene, J gene, and CDR3 amino acid sequence. The percentage overlap between two repertoires was calculated by dividing the number of shared unique clonotypes by the size of the smaller repertoire. Repertoire richness was assessed with RTK rarefaction, the Chao1 estimator, and Recon v2.1 estimates of unobserved clonotypes. Generation probabilities for all TCRbeta clonotypes obtained by the gDNA method from a handful of donors were computed using OLGA. This immuneACCESS table, as held by TCRdb, lists in-frame sequences with V and J called but not all clones. Of the missing ones, under half trace to an unresolved V gene in checked studies; the others have no known cause. V and J calls and clone size are those listed in that table; D and trimming were worked out from the DNA. Counted in this sample were some 1.1 million clones; approximately 77% of them appeared once. The ten largest make up 0.85% to 1% of the sample.

These data originate in a study of shared clonotypes between healthy human individuals (dated by TCRdb to between 2020 and 2021). Turning to the overall study: The cohort included three men and a couple of women between 18 and 49 years of age. For each donor, CD4 naive and CD4 memory were each given three plates, CD8 naive was given two plates, and CD8 memory was given one plate. The study deeply sequenced blood TCR repertoires of about 5 healthy adults to estimate repertoire size and the extent of clonotype sharing between individuals. Different laboratories and diverse techniques were used to prepare libraries and sequence TCR repertoires, to increase sequencing depth and limit assay-specific biases. Per donor, leukapheresis produced somewhere between about 0.94 and 10 billion PBMCs. The paper's findings and limits, for the study overall: Pairwise subsampling led to the expectation that sequencing depth would affect the degree of clonotype sharing among donors. Approximately 5% of naive CD4, more than 3% of naive CD8, 2% to 2.5% of memory CD4, and roughly 0.4% of memory CD8 clonotypes were shared across a handful of donors. Compared with non-shared clonotypes, the clonotypes found in all four sorted-subset donors had higher generation probabilities. Sampling was limited to blood, and TCR repertoires in tissue likely differ from TCR repertoires in blood. The small number of donors limited the genetic and exposure-history diversity represented. Naive subsets generally had larger estimated clonotype richness than memory subsets did. Rarefaction of sorted-subset datasets indicated incomplete sequencing despite the large sequencing depth.

Donors were healthy HIV-negative adults with no recently reported acute infections or vaccinations. All donors were Caucasian adults living in Nashville, Tennessee, USA. CD4+ T cells were enriched by magnetic negative selection; naive cells were then positively selected on CD45RA, and the negative fraction formed the memory subset. Blood was collected by leukapheresis, and PBMCs were isolated by Ficoll-Histopaque density gradient centrifugation and then cryopreserved in liquid nitrogen vapor phase. Analytical flow cytometry was used to check the purity and quantity of each magnetically sorted T cell population. From each sorted fraction, genomic DNA was isolated and quantified by UV absorbance on a Nanodrop 2000c. This receptor was obtained from a man between 18 and 29 years old in good health. Some clones in this sample may be carry-over from other donors' samples. Sequenced: memory CD4+ T cells from PBMCs. The cell subset or site label of this sample denotes: CD45RA-negative fraction.

The CDR3 amino acid sequence is: CASSLSLGRPSYGYTF. The nucleotides are TGTGCCAGCAGCTTGTCGTTGGGGCGACCCTCCTATGGCTACACCTTC. The chain joins TRBV5-8 to TRBJ1-2; TRBD1 could be the D gene, as 5 bases match. V lost 1 base and J lost 4 bases; the stretch between them is 17 bases long. The germline V gene supplies CDR1 SGHTS and CDR2 YDEGEE. Its CDR3 holds 16 amino acids, cysteine through phenylalanine. Only CDR3 DNA remains: 48 bases, in frame from the first base.